Below, 8 T cell receptor beta chains from the same sample are listed, as sequenced in a study of OX40 agonist ivuxolimab in advanced cancers. The method was immunoSEQ multiplex PCR; TCRdb's version includes in-frame clones alone and lacks a portion of them. Here the sample spans 100,000 or so clones, around 93% being singletons. The sequences come from CD4+ or CD8+ T cells sorted from blood, collected in a trial of the OX40 agonist ivuxolimab. The origin of the receptors is an adult with an advanced solid tumor such as melanoma, head and neck, liver or kidney cancer.

CDR3 bases: TGTGCCAGCAGTGCATTGAGAGGTGGGGGCCGGGAGACCCAGTACTTC. This sequence encodes CASSALRGGGRETQYF. This chain connects TRBV25-1 to TRBJ2-5; tentative D call: TRBD1 (6 bases). Trimming cost V 4 bases and J 5 bases, with 20 bases left between them. CDR1 and CDR2 from the germline V gene are MGHDK and SYGVNS. CDR3 length equals 16 residues.

Regarding this clone: Germline is not matched at one junction end, which may reflect a read error. This chain uses TRBV4-3 with TRBJ1-1; the D gene is possibly TRBD1 (5 bases). The CDR3 extends over 19 amino acids. Germline V gene lookup returns CDR1 LGHNA and CDR2 YSLEER. In DNA form, the CDR3 reads TGCGCCAGCAGCCAAGAATCAGGGTGGTACACACGTTTGAACGCTGAAGCTTTCTTT. It specifies CASSQESGWYTRLNAEAFF.

The chain joins TRBV20-1 to TRBJ2-2, with D hard to call. The CDR3 contains 11 residues. Germline CDR1 reads DFQATT; CDR2 reads SNEGSKA (reference sequence). V was cut by 6 bases and J by 4 bases, with 6 bases left in between. The CDR3 DNA sequence: TGCAGTGCATCCGCCACCGGGGAGCTGTTTTTT. Protein product: CSASATGELFF.

The chain carries TRBV6-5 and TRBJ1-2; D remains ambiguous. This CDR3 region has 13 residues. Germline assignment: CDR1 MNHEY and CDR2 SVGAGI. V was cut by 2 bases and J by 8 bases, with 12 bases left in between. CDR3 coding DNA: TGTGCCAGCAGTTACGGTTTGGTCGGGGGCTACACCTTC. This translates into CASSYGLVGGYTF.

CDR3 sequence: CASVRTDPGELFF. The DNA for the CDR3 is TGTGCCAGCGTCCGGACAGATCCCGGGGAGCTGTTTTTT. The chain links TRBV6-1 to TRBJ2-2; D perhaps matches TRBD1 (6 bases). The V and J ends lost 8 bases and 6 bases respectively, with 13 bases between them. CDR3 length equals 13 residues. CDR1 is MNHNS, CDR2 SASEGT, per germline.

The chain uses TRBV29-1 and TRBJ2-7, with D unresolved. Germline values: CDR1 SQVTM, CDR2 ANQGSEA. This CDR3 has 11 amino acids. V gave up 6 bases and J gave up 4 bases, with 10 bases separating them. The CDR3 DNA is TGCAGCGTCATCTCCGTTTACGAGCAGTACTTC. Amino acid sequence: CSVISVYEQYF.

The chain links TRBV5-1 to TRBJ2-7, with D maybe TRBD2 (6 bases). This CDR3 is 14 amino acids long. Germline V gives CDR1 SGHRS, CDR2 YFSETQ. Trimming stripped 4 bases from V and 7 bases from J, with 18 bases between. The CDR3, as DNA: TGCGCCAGCAGCCCGCGGGGCCATCCGAGGGAGCAGTACTTC. Protein product: CASSPRGHPREQYF.

The CDR3 DNA reads TGCGCCAGCAGGCAGGGACAGACGAACACTGAAGCTTTCTTT. Translated: CASRQGQTNTEAFF. This sequence joins TRBV5-1 and TRBJ1-1, with 7 nucleotides matching TRBD1. Germline loops: CDR1 SGHRS, CDR2 YFSETQ. The CDR3 consists of 14 residues. V gave up 5 bases and J gave up 1 base; unmatched junction bases: 5.